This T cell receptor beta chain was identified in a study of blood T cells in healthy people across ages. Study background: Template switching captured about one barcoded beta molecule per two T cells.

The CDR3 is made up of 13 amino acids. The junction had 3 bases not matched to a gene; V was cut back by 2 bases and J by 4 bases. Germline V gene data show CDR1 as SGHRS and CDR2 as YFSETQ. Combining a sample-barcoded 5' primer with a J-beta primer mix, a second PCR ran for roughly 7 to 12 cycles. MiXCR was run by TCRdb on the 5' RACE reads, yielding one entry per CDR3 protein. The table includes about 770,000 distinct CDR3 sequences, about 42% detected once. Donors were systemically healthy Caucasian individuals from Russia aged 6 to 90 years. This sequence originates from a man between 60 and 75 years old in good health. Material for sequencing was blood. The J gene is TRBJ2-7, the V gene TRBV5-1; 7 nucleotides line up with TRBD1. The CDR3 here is CASSLLDRYEQYF. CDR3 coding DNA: TGCGCCAGCAGCTTACTGGACAGGTACGAGCAGTACTTC.